The sequence of this TCR beta chain was determined in a study of PD-L1 blockade in urothelial cancer. Across the study: Male sex and bladder-origin urothelial cancer were recorded for about 85% of the roughly 30 patients.

This sample's time point: peripheral blood 6 weeks after treatment start. Unmatched junction bases numbered 16, after V lost 6 bases and J lost 1 base. Germline CDR1 and CDR2: LNHDA and SQIVND (reference sequence). This CDR3 comprises 19 residues. TCR analog templates of synthetic origin were spiked into each PCR. Repertoires were generated with immunoSEQ multiplex PCR, while TCRdb's copy carries only in-frame clones and drops some. The data contain 50,000 or so clones, approximately 86% of them seen just once; the ten biggest clones take up 10%. This sequence originates from a man in his sixties with urothelial cancer. The chain has TRBV19 and TRBJ2-2, with 8 nucleotides matching TRBD2. The material sequenced was PBMCs, taken around atezolizumab (anti-PD-L1) treatment. This chain's CDR3 is CASSPGRVGGGRNTGELFF. The CDR3 DNA is TGTGCCAGTAGCCCTGGGAGGGTTGGCGGGGGGCGGAACACCGGGGAGCTGTTTTTT. Variable domain in full (rest from reference TRBV19 and TRBJ2-2): DGGITQSPKYLFRKEGQNVTLSCEQNLNHDAMYWYRQDPGQGLRLIYYSQIVNDFQKGDIAEGYSVSREKKESFPLTVTSAQKNPTAFYLCASSPGRVGGGRNTGELFFGEGSRLTVL.